This T cell receptor beta chain was sequenced during a study of T cell repertoires in cytomegalovirus infection (dated by TCRdb to 2018 to 2020). Regarding the research as a whole: Peptide stimulations targeted recently identified HLA-C-restricted CMV epitopes, whose presentation resists viral immunomodulation, together with well-studied HLA-B-restricted epitopes. The HLA type of each donor mattered for the analysis, because public TCR beta signatures pointed to carriage of CMV infection along with the matching HLA type. Overall study results and their limits: Cumulative frequency of public TCR beta family members discriminated carriers of CMV infection plus the relevant HLA type in this cohort and an independent roughly 340-donor cohort. The ex vivo response was dominated by HLA-C-restricted CMV-specific TCR beta clonotypes, which also provided the single most frequent clonotype in two of eight donors.

Sequenced using an Illumina HiSeq 1500. TCRdb cleaned the public reads at Q25 with fastp, built clones with MiXCR and kept in-frame beta chains. Every CDR3 protein is listed once, alongside the most common genes and DNA of its rows. Recorded for this sample are around 300,000 distinct CDR3 sequences; 20% to 30% of them occurred a single time. The ten most abundant clones make up about an eighth of the sample. The treatment or condition label, read with the paper, signifies: in vitro stimulation with specific CMV peptide epitopes to enrich CMV-specific T cells. This clonotype came up a few times. The antigen this receptor binds is unknown. Per-base quality was not reported, and no clone a single base away is much larger than it. From the germline V gene (reference sequence), CDR1 is MNHEY and CDR2 is SMNVEV. The CDR3 holds 15 amino acids from the cysteine to the phenylalanine. The sequence is cut down to CDR3 DNA, 45 bases in frame from base 1. V gives up 5 bases and J gives up 7 bases, and the segment between their germline ends measures 21 bases.

This TCR derives from a human donor in good health (CMV status not recorded). Some clones in this sample may be carry-over from other donors' samples. The chain couples TRBV27 to TRBJ2-7, and TRBD2 may be the D gene, going by 5 matching bases. Material: cultured PBMCs, obtained from culture after CMV antigen stimulation. The CDR3 region: CASSPSDSPTREQYF. The DNA sequence reads TGTGCCAGCAGTCCATCCGACTCCCCTACTAGGGAGCAGTACTTC.